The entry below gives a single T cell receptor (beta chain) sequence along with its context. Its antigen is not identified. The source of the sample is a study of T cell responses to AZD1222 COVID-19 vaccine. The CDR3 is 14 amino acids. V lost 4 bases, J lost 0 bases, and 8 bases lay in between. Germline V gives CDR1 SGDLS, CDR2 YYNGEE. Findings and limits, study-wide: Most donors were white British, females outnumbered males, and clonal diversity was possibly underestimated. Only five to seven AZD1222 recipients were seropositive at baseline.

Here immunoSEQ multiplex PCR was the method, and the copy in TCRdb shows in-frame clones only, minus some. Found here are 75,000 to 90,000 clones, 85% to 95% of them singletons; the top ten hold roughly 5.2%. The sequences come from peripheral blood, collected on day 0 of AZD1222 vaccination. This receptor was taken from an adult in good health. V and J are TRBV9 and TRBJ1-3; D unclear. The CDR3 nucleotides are TGTGCCAGCAGCACCCGTTCCTCTGGAAACACCATATATTTT. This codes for CASSTRSSGNTIYF. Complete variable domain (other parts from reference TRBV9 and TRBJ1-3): DSGVTQTPKHLITATGQRVTLRCSPRSGDLSVYWYQQSLDQGLQFLIQYYNGEERAKGNILERFSAQQFPDLHSELNLSSLELGDSALYFCASSTRSSGNTIYFGEGSWLTVV.